This T cell receptor (beta chain) appears in the sequencing data of a study of a mutant IDH1 vaccine in newly diagnosed glioma. A note on this clone: As yet, its antigen is unknown.

Some clones are missing from TCRdb's copy, which holds only in-frame ones; the method was immunoSEQ multiplex PCR. Among around 41,000 clones listed, 75% to 90% were seen once. The germline gives CDR1 MNHEY, CDR2 SVGAGI. This CDR3 region has 16 residues. V shed 4 bases and J 4 bases; nucleotides not matched to a gene: 11. Time point meaning: week 35, safety follow-up. Vaccination used 300 ug of mutant IDH1 20-mer peptide per dose, with topical imiquimod. New WHO grade 3 or 4 astrocytomas that were IDH1-mutant and ATRX-lost had been found in donors. The input for sequencing was PBMCs, taken from a glioma patient whose treatment included an IDH1 peptide vaccine. The genes are TRBV6-5 and TRBJ1-1; TRBD1 matches 8 bases. The clonotype originates from a man aged 35 to 55 with glioma. CDR3 coding DNA: TGTGCCAGCAGTTTGGAATCAGACAGGGGTGGCACTGAAGCTTTCTTT. It translates to CASSLESDRGGTEAFF.